The TCR beta chain described here comes from a study of T cell responses to AZD1222 COVID-19 vaccine (dated by TCRdb to the early 2020s). Context from the whole study: TCR sequencing covered fewer than 250 trial participants: roughly 200 given two doses of AZD1222 and about 26 given two doses of MenACWY control vaccine. Trial participants were enrolled by age into subgroups of 18-55, 56-69 and 70-plus years, and roughly 150, 30 and 60 TCR-sequenced participants, respectively, were included in these subgroups. Findings and caveats that apply to the study as a whole: After two AZD1222 doses, both the breadth and the depth of spike-specific TCRs were significantly higher than at day 0 and than in MenACWY recipients. The 56-69-year group was small, and its depth increase did not reach significance, likely because of low power. Conclusions about previously exposed vaccinees are limited because only five to seven AZD1222 recipients were SARS-CoV-2 seropositive at baseline. The whole spike protein was spanned by vaccine-associated CD4 TCRs, and dominant responses were seen in regions 160-218 and 743-854. Participants were mostly white British, with more females than males. The authors suggested clonal diversity may have been underestimated. Because no day 14 peak-response samples were available, the repertoires could be characterized only after the peak T cell response. Epitopes outside the regions mutated in the B.1.351 and B.1.1.7 variants were reportedly recognized by nearly half of the unique spike-specific TCRs.

The time point label, read with the paper, signifies: about 28 days (+/-7) after the second vaccine dose. AZD1222 recipients given second doses at about 4 weeks or at about 12 weeks were pooled, since spike-specific TCR depth and breadth were not found to differ between the two schedules. Vaccinee samples came from UK trials COV001 and COV002, including a single-blind randomized controlled phase 2/3 trial of AZD1222 (ChAdOx1 nCoV-19) in healthy adults. For TCRbeta chain sequencing, PBMC samples were collected from trial participants at day 0 and at day 28 after the second dose. The CDR3 regions of human TCRbeta chains were analyzed by immunosequencing. Regarding the original processing steps: TCRs in the repertoires were matched against a reference library of SARS-CoV-2-specific TCRs that had been generated with the MIRA antigen-specificity platform. Breadth was defined as the fraction of unique TCRs that were SARS-CoV-2-associated. Depth was defined as the fraction of total T cells that were SARS-CoV-2-associated. Using the MIRA data, each spike-specific TCR was mapped to the spike region that the TCR reacts to and placed in a CD4 or CD8 class. Log10-transformed breadth and depth values were compared by one-way ANOVA with Sidak's multiple comparisons tests. The source is immuneACCESS, and TCRdb retained only in-frame sequences with V and J called. Part of the clones is not carried over; for the studies checked, unresolved V genes explain less than half of this, and the remainder is unexplained. V, J and clone size are those of that table, while D and trimming were read from the DNA. Recorded for this sample are 100,000 to 150,000 clones; about 93% of them occurred a single time. Jointly, the top ten make up 5% of the sample.

V has 2 bases trimmed and J has 5 bases trimmed; junction bases matching no gene number 4. Per the germline V gene, SNHLY is the CDR1 and FYNNEI is the CDR2. The CDR3, from cysteine to phenylalanine, totals 15 residues. The entry retains the CDR3 DNA only, 45 bases that are in frame from base 1. In the case of this clone: It lacks a known antigen. Qualities for individual bases were not recorded, and no much larger clone is one base off.

Sequences were derived from peripheral blood, sampled 28 days after the second AZD1222 dose. This TCR came from an adult who received the AZD1222 COVID-19 vaccine. The chain employs TRBV2 and TRBJ2-5; 11 central nucleotides agree with TRBD2. For the CDR3, the sequence is CASSESSSGGETQYF. The bases read TGTGCCAGCAGTGAATCTTCTAGCGGGGGGGAGACCCAGTACTTC.